Sequencing of this T cell receptor (beta chain) was carried out in a study of blood T cell repertoires in COVID-19. Per the original data handling: Scientists estimated how many nucleated cells there were by amplifying reference gene primers. The protocol was immunoSEQ multiplex PCR, while the TCRdb copy is restricted to in-frame clones and leaves out a portion. The V and J calls and the clone size are those of that table, but D and trimming were determined from the DNA. The sample includes approximately 24,000 clones, roughly 91% seen only once; the top ten take 25% to 30%. The ends lost 0 bases at V and 11 bases at J; junction bases unmatched: 2. This CDR3 region has 12 residues. From germline, CDR1 is SGHAT and CDR2 FQNNGV.

Sequenced sample: peripheral blood. This chain connects TRBV11-2 to TRBJ1-2; TRBD1 agrees at 8 bases. The TCR originated in a man aged 65-85 years with COVID-19, enrolled during active disease. The CDR3 coding sequence is TGTGCCAGCAGCTTAGAGAGGACAGGGTACACCTTC. Translating gives CASSLERTGYTF. The full variable domain, its missing parts supplied by reference TRBV11-2 and TRBJ1-2, is EAGVAQSPRYKIIEKRQSVAFWCNPISGHATLYWYQQILGQGPKLLIQFQNNGVVDDSQLPKDRFSAERLKGVDSTLKIQPAKLEDSAVYLCASSLERTGYTFGSGTRLTVV.